Shown below are 15 T cell receptor beta chains from a single sample sequenced in a study of T-cell memory formation after mild COVID-19. MiXCR, run by TCRdb on the 5' RACE reads, gives a single entry per CDR3 protein. The data contain about 400,000 distinct CDR3 sequences, 15% to 20% of them singletons. The sequencing input was PBMCs or a T cell subset sorted from them (not recorded which). The receptors were gathered from a man aged 18 to 29 who had mild COVID-19 (a few samples of this study predate the infection). Cell type and time point are not known.

This clonotype has ten or more counts. V and J are TRBV19 and TRBJ2-1, with 12 bases fitting TRBD2. The CDR3 consists of 15 residues. J gave up 6 bases and V 6 bases, and 6 bases lay outside the gene matches. Looked up from germline, CDR1 is LNHDA and CDR2 is SQIVND (reference sequence). CDR3 sequence reads: CASRRGLAGFNEQFF. DNA of the CDR3: TGTGCCAGTAGGAGGGGACTAGCGGGTTTCAATGAGCAGTTCTTC.

This CDR3 reads CASSIGSYEQYF. CDR3 nucleotides: TGTGCCAGCAGTATTGGCTCCTACGAGCAGTACTTC. This chain links TRBV6-1 with TRBJ2-7; no clear D gene. In germline, CDR1 is MNHNS, CDR2 SASEGT. V was pared by 5 bases and J by 0 bases, with 5 bases between. This CDR3 has 12 residues.

This clonotype turned up a few times. The chain carries TRBV5-1 and TRBJ2-7, with a weak D call TRBD1 (6 bases). The CDR3 loop spans 15 amino acids. Trimming cost V 1 base and J 2 bases, with 13 bases left between them. The germline gives CDR1 SGHRS, CDR2 YFSETQ. The CDR3 region is CASSLWAGATYEQYF. For the CDR3, the DNA is TGCGCCAGCAGCTTGTGGGCAGGGGCCACCTACGAGCAGTACTTC.

This CDR3 reads CASSSPDQPQHF. DNA for the CDR3: TGTGCCAGCAGTTCCCCGGACCAGCCCCAGCATTTT. The rearrangement uses TRBV28 and TRBJ1-5; D ambiguous. The ends were cut back, 4 bases at V and 7 bases at J, with 8 bases in the middle. The CDR3 length is 12 residues. From germline, CDR1 is MDHEN and CDR2 SYDVKM.

This chain connects TRBV7-8 to TRBJ2-3, with a weak D call TRBD1 (5 bases). The CDR3 loop spans 16 amino acids. CDR1 and CDR2 (germline): SGHVS, FQNEAQ. The ends were cut back, 6 bases at V and 6 bases at J, with 22 bases in the middle. In DNA form, the CDR3 reads TGTGCCAGCAGTCCGCGTGATGGGGCCGTAGGGGATACGCAGTATTTT. Translation: CASSPRDGAVGDTQYF.

This clonotype was counted between two and nine times. The rearrangement links TRBV6-5 to TRBJ2-3; TRBD1 might be the D (5 bases). The CDR3 totals 11 residues. V was clipped by 10 bases and J by 5 bases, with 10 bases between them. Germline CDR1 is MNHEY and CDR2 is SVGAGI. The CDR3 protein is CATRRVDTQYF. The CDR3 DNA is TGTGCCACCCGCAGGGTAGATACGCAGTATTTT.

The chain uses TRBV18 and TRBJ2-7; either TRBD1 or TRBD2 may fit D (6 bases each). Between the trimmed V and J ends, which lost 6 bases and 3 bases, there was a span of 15 bases. Germline V gene sequence: CDR1 KGHSH, CDR2 LQKENI. The CDR3 has 14 residues. CDR3 DNA sequence: TGTGCCAGCTCTCACGGAGGGGGAGGCTACGAGCAGTACTTC. Translating it yields CASSHGGGGYEQYF.

This clonotype was counted a few times. This sequence joins TRBV29-1 and TRBJ2-2; D is tentatively TRBD1 or TRBD2 (5 bases each). The CDR3 length is 13 residues. From germline, CDR1 is SQVTM and CDR2 ANQGSEA. The ends were cut back, 6 bases at V and 3 bases at J, with 11 bases in the middle. The CDR3 is CSVRGPYTGELFF. CDR3 DNA: TGCAGCGTCCGGGGCCCGTACACCGGGGAGCTGTTTTTT.

The sample holds a few counts of this clonotype. This sequence joins TRBV7-9 and TRBJ2-2, with unresolved D. This CDR3 comprises 15 residues. The V end lost 2 bases, the J end lost 3 bases, and 10 bases lay between the germline ends. Germline values: CDR1 SEHNR, CDR2 FQNEAQ (reference sequence). The CDR3 loop reads CASSLSIGDTGELFF. CDR3 nucleotides: TGTGCCAGCAGCTTAAGCATTGGGGACACCGGGGAGCTGTTTTTT.

This sequence joins TRBV5-1 and TRBJ1-2; D gene ambiguous. This CDR3 has 14 amino acids. Germline V CDR1 and CDR2: SGHRS, YFSETQ. V lost 0 bases and J 10 bases, leaving 16 bases between the germline ends. CDR3 in amino acids: CASSLAQGGSDYTF. CDR3 DNA: TGCGCCAGCAGCTTGGCACAAGGTGGTTCGGACTACACCTTC.

The CDR3 sequence is CSARVAAGQPQHF. In nucleotides, the CDR3 is TGCAGTGCTAGAGTGGCTGCTGGGCAGCCCCAGCATTTT. The gene calls are TRBV20-1 and TRBJ1-5; no clear D. Germline values: CDR1 DFQATT, CDR2 SNEGSKA (reference sequence). V was shortened by 1 base and J by 7 bases, with 11 bases between the two germline ends. The CDR3 is 13 residues long.

This sequence joins TRBV7-6 and TRBJ2-3; TRBD2 might be the D (6 bases). CDR1 and CDR2 from the germline V gene are SGHVS and FNYEAQ. This CDR3 has 14 amino acids. Between the trimmed V and J ends, which lost 6 bases and 6 bases, there was a span of 16 bases. CDR3 protein: CASRGGGAADTQYF. CDR3 in DNA: TGTGCCAGCAGAGGAGGAGGGGCCGCCGATACGCAGTATTTT.

The count of this clonotype is one. The CDR3 here is CSAQHGGGYEQYV. In DNA form, the CDR3 reads TGCAGTGCACAGCACGGCGGAGGCTACGAGCAGTACGTC. The rearrangement joins TRBV20-1 to TRBJ2-7, with a weak D call TRBD2 (5 bases). This CDR3 region has 13 residues. The V and J ends lost 6 bases and 3 bases respectively, with 15 bases between them. Per germline, CDR1 DFQATT and CDR2 SNEGSKA (reference sequence).

In its sample, this clonotype was seen many times. The chain has TRBV21-1 and TRBJ2-7. TRBV21-1 is reported as a pseudogene. The CDR3 is 10 residues long. As DNA, the CDR3 is TGTGCCAGCCCTTTCGCAGAGCAGTACTTC. Its translation is CASPFAEQYF.

The chain is built from TRBV6-2 or TRBV6-3 and TRBJ2-2; D unresolved. Germline-derived CDR1 and CDR2 are MNHEY and SVGEGT. The CDR3 runs 14 residues. V was clipped by 0 bases and J by 4 bases, with 6 bases between them. The CDR3 is CASSYSIFTGELFF. DNA of the CDR3: TGTGCCAGCAGTTACTCGATCTTCACCGGGGAGCTGTTTTTT.